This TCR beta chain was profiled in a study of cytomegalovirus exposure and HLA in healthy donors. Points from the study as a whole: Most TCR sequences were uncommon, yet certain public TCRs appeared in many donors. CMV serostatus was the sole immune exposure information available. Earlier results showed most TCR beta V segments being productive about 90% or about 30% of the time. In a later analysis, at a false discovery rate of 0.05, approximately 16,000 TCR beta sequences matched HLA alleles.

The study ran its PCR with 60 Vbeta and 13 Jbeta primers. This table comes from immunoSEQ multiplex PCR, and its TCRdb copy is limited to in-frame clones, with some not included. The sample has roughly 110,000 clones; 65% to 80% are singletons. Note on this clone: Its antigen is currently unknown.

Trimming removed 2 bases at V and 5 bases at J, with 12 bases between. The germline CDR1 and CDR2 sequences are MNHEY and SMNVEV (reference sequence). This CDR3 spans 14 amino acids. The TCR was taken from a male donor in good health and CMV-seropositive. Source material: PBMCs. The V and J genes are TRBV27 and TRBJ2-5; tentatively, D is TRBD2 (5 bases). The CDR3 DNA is TGTGCCAGCAGTTTAAAGAGGGTTGGGGAGACCCAGTACTTC. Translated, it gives CASSLKRVGETQYF.